This TCR beta chain was obtained from a study of response to subunit inactivated influenza vaccine. Each CDR3 protein is one row after TCRdb ran MiXCR on the RT-PCR reads. Of around 750,000 distinct CDR3 sequences in the sample, roughly 20% are singletons; the top ten hold roughly a tenth. Study-level results: The authors offered the suggestion that each seasonal influenza vaccination recruits few new T cells.

The germline gives CDR1 LNHNV, CDR2 YYDKDF (reference sequence). CDR3 length equals 12 residues. V lost 6 bases to trimming and J lost 8 bases, with 10 bases between them. Concerning this clonotype itself: Its antigen is as yet unknown.

The sequencing used PBMCs from blood, collected 5 to 6 days after vaccination. The TCR comes from a man aged 50 or older who received an inactivated influenza vaccine. V and J are TRBV15 and TRBJ2-2; D perhaps matches TRBD1 (6 bases). CDR3 amino acids: CATRHDRGELFF. The CDR3 DNA is TGTGCCACCAGGCATGACAGGGGGGAGCTGTTTTTT.